Listed here is a single T cell receptor (beta chain). The data stem from a study of blood T cell repertoires in COVID-19. Overall study: The origin of the acute and convalescent COVID-19 samples was the United States, Italy and Spain.

In the original processing: Quantification of nucleated cells was approximated via reference gene primer amplification. Assay: immunoSEQ multiplex PCR; the TCRdb copy retains only in-frame clones and omits some. D and trimming come from the DNA, and the V and J calls and clone size come from that table. Here the sample spans about 96,000 clones, roughly 89% being singletons. Enrolment of Seattle patients took place during active infection, and they were followed longitudinally. The CDR3 runs to 15 residues. Germline-derived CDR1 and CDR2 are LNHDA and SQIVND (reference sequence). V was shortened by 1 base and J by 3 bases, with 12 bases between the two germline ends.

The specimen was peripheral blood. This chain connects TRBV19 to TRBJ2-5; D may be TRBD1 (5 bases). The receptor comes from a human donor with COVID-19, enrolled during active disease. The donor label of this sample is uncertain. DNA of the CDR3: TGTGCCAGTAGTATAGGGGCCGGCAGGGAAGAGACCCAGTACTTC. Residues: CASSIGAGREETQYF.